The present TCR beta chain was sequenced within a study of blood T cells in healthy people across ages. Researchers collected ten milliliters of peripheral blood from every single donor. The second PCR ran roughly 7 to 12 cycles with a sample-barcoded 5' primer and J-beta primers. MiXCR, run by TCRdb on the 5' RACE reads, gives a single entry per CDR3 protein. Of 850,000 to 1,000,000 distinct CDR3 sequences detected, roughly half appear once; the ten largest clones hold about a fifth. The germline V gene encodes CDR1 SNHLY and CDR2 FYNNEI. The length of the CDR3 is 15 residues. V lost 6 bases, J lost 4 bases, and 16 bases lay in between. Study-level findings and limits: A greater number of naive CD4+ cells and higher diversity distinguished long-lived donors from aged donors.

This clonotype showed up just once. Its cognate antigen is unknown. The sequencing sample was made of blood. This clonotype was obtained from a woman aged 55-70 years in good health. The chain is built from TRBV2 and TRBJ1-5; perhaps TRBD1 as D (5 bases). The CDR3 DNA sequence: TGTGCCAGCAGCGCGGACAACACCAGGAATCAGCCCCAGCATTTT. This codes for CASSADNTRNQPQHF.